This is a list of T cell receptor beta chains from one sample in a study of blood T cell repertoires in COVID-19. The assay was immunoSEQ multiplex PCR, and TCRdb's table has in-frame clones only and misses some. Of some 200,000 clones in the sample, around 90% were seen once. Material: peripheral blood. The receptors were gathered from a man in his fifties or sixties with acute or convalescent COVID-19. CDR3s include the opening cysteine and the closing phenylalanine or tryptophan. D genes are given only for firm matches. Expanded clones get a size class; other rows say once, few or many, or leave the size out.

j_call | clone_size | d_call | v_call | cdr3_nt | cdr3_aa
TRBJ2-5 | . | TRBD1 | TRBV4-2 | TGTGCCAGCAGCCAACTGAGGACAGGGAGAGAGACCCAGTACTTC | CASSQLRTGRETQYF
TRBJ1-1 | . | . | TRBV2 | TGTGCCAGCACCGAGGGGACACAAAAGAGCACTGAAGCTTTCTTT | CASTEGTQKSTEAFF
TRBJ1-2 | . | TRBD1 | TRBV6-6 | TGTGCCAGCAGCCGGGACAGGGGCGGAGGCTACACCTTC | CASSRDRGGGYTF
TRBJ2-1 | once | TRBD2 | TRBV10-3 | TGTGCCATCCGGACTAGCTCCTACAATGAGCAGTTCTTC | CAIRTSSYNEQFF
TRBJ2-1 | . | . | TRBV6-4 | TGTGCCAGCAGTGTCCAACAGGGTTCCAATGAGCAGTTCTTC | CASSVQQGSNEQFF
TRBJ2-1 | . | TRBD2 | TRBV7-3 | TGTGCCAGCAGCTGGCCTGAAGTAGCGGGAGCTGAGGGTGAGCAGTTCTTC | CASSWPEVAGAEGEQFF
TRBJ2-3 | . | TRBD2 | TRBV11-2 | TGTGCCAGCAGCTTAGATCTGGCGGGAGGAAGGCGAGATACGCAGTATTTT | CASSLDLAGGRRDTQYF
TRBJ1-1 | . | TRBD1 | TRBV7-2 | TGTGCCAGCAGCCCCCGGACAGGGAGGGCTTTCTTT | CASSPRTGRAFF
TRBJ1-5 | . | . | TRBV28 | TGTGCCAGCTATTCGAGGTTCCGGGATAGCAATCAGCCCCAGCATTTT | CASYSRFRDSNQPQHF
TRBJ2-6 | once | . | TRBV5-4 | TGTGCCAGCAGCTTGGCCCGCGTCTCTGGGGCCAACGTCCTGACTTTC | CASSLARVSGANVLTF
TRBJ1-1 | . | . | TRBV7-2 | TGTGCCAGCAGCTTTTCGAGAGGGCTATATACTGAAGCTTTCTTT | CASSFSRGLYTEAFF
TRBJ1-2 | . | . | TRBV7-8 | TGTGCCAGCAGCTCCGGTTATTATTATGGCTACACCTTC | CASSSGYYYGYTF
TRBJ1-4 | . | . | TRBV14 | TGTGCCAGCAGCCAAGCCATGGACACCAACTATAATGAAAAACTGTTTTTT | CASSQAMDTNYNEKLFF
TRBJ2-5 | . | . | TRBV27 | TGTGCCAGCAGTTCCGGGTTCAGTCCTCAAGAGACCCAGTACTTC | CASSSGFSPQETQYF
TRBJ1-6 | once | . | TRBV2 | TGTGCCAGCAGTGAAACGGGTTATTCACCCCTCCACTTT | CASSETGYSPLHF
TRBJ1-2 | few | TRBD1 | TRBV5-1 | TGCGCCAGCAGCGGAGTCGTCGGCCAGGGGGCTTATGGCTACACCTTC | CASSGVVGQGAYGYTF
TRBJ2-1 | . | TRBD2 | TRBV27 | TGTGCCAGCAGCGCCGGGACTAGCGGGAACAATGAGCAGTTCTTC | CASSAGTSGNNEQFF
TRBJ2-3 | . | TRBD1 | TRBV29-1 | TGCAGCGTTGTGGGACAGTCCACAGATACGCAGTATTTT | CSVVGQSTDTQYF
TRBJ2-5 | . | . | TRBV23-1 | TGCGCCAGCAGTTCCCGGGACTTTCAAGAGACCCAGTACTTC | CASSSRDFQETQYF
TRBJ2-2 | . | . | TRBV2 | TGTGCCAGCAGTCAAAACAGGGTAGCGAACACCGGGGAGCTGTTTTTT | CASSQNRVANTGELFF
TRBJ1-1 | . | . | TRBV6-5 | TGTGCCAGCAGGCGGGGGCTCCGGTTTGGTACTGAAGCTTTCTTT | CASRRGLRFGTEAFF
TRBJ2-1 | . | . | TRBV5-4 | TGTGCCAGCAGCTTGGGTGACAGAGAGCAGTTCTTC | CASSLGDREQFF
TRBJ2-5 | . | . | TRBV29-1 | TGCAGCGTTGAAGGCGGGCGGGATCTCCAAGAGACCCAGTACTTC | CSVEGGRDLQETQYF
TRBJ2-7 | . | . | TRBV5-6 | TGTGCCAGCAGTATGGGGGCGTCCGAGCAGTACTTC | CASSMGASEQYF
TRBJ2-5 | once | TRBD1 | TRBV4-3 | TGCGCCAGCAGCCAAGACTGGACAGGGGAAGAGACCCAGTACTTC | CASSQDWTGEETQYF
TRBJ2-1 | . | TRBD2 | TRBV5-1 | TGCGCCAGCAGCTTGGTCCGGGAGGGTCTCAATGAGCAGTTCTTC | CASSLVREGLNEQFF
TRBJ1-5 | . | . | TRBV6-2/TRBV6-3 | TGTGCCAGCAGTAGGACAGACTCAAATCAGCCCCAGCATTTT | CASSRTDSNQPQHF
TRBJ2-7 | once | TRBD2 | TRBV6-2/TRBV6-3 | TGTGCCAGCAGTTACTCCGGCGGGAGGATCGAGCAGTACTTC | CASSYSGGRIEQYF
TRBJ2-7 | . | TRBD1 | TRBV5-1 | TGCGCCAGCAGCAACCTTGGACAGGGTGGGACCTACGAGCAGTACTTC | CASSNLGQGGTYEQYF
TRBJ2-7 | . | TRBD2 | TRBV29-1 | TGCAGCGTTGAATGGAGGGGAACTAGCGGGAGTGCCTACGAGCAGTACTTC | CSVEWRGTSGSAYEQYF
TRBJ1-1 | . | TRBD1 | TRBV6-1 | TGTGCCAGCAGTGAAGTTTTCGGGACAGGGGGCGCCGGGCTCACTGAAGCTTTCTTT | CASSEVFGTGGAGLTEAFF
TRBJ1-5 | once | . | TRBV28 | TGTGCCAGCAGAGGAGCCCTTAGCAATCAGCCCCAGCATTTT | CASRGALSNQPQHF
TRBJ2-1 | . | . | TRBV20-1 | TGCAGTGCTAGTGACTACTTCTACAATGAGCAGTTCTTC | CSASDYFYNEQFF
TRBJ1-5 | . | TRBD1 | TRBV19 | TGTGCCAGTAGTATAGTGGGACAGGGACTTCATCAGCCCCAGCATTTT | CASSIVGQGLHQPQHF
TRBJ1-3 | . | . | TRBV11-2 | TGTGCCAGCAGCTTCGGGACAAGGGGAAACACCATATATTTT | CASSFGTRGNTIYF
TRBJ1-1 | . | . | TRBV18 | TGTGCCAGCTCCCCGGGTCGGGAAGCTTTCTTT | CASSPGREAFF
TRBJ1-1 | . | . | TRBV18 | TGTGCCAGCTCACCTCAGGAAGATACTGAAGCTTTCTTT | CASSPQEDTEAFF
TRBJ2-7 | . | TRBD1 | TRBV5-4 | TGTGCCAGCAGCCCTACAGGGGTCCACGAGCAGTACTTC | CASSPTGVHEQYF
TRBJ1-5 | . | . | TRBV19 | TGTGCCAGTAGGGATCAGGGGCGTTGGGATCAGCCCCAGCATTTT | CASRDQGRWDQPQHF
TRBJ1-5 | . | . | TRBV6-5 | . | CAFGPGQPQHF
TRBJ2-7 | . | . | TRBV24-1 | TGTGCCACCAGTGAGGGCGACAGACCCTACGAGCAGTACTTC | CATSEGDRPYEQYF